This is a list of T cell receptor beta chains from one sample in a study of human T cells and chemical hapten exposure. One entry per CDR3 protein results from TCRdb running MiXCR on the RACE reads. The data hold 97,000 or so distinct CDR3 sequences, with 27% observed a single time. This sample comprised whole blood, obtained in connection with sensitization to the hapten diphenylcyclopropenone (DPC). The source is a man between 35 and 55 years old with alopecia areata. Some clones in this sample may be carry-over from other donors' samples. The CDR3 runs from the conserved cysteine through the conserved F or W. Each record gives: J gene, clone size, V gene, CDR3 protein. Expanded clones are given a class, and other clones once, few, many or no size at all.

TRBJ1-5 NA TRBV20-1 CSARDPGGGRRNQPQHF
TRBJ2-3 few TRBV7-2 CASSHTRGLAGGPKYF
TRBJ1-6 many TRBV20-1 CSVWGPDSPLHF
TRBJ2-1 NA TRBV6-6 CASSYGSLTPEEQFF
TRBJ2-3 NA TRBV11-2 CASSLILAGAAQYF
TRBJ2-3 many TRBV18 CASSPEYLSTDTQYF
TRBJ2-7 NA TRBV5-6 CASSSTDSYEQYF
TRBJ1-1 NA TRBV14 CASSQDAGYRAFF
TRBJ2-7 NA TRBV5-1 CASSEQGEDSYEQYF
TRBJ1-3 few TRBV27 CASSVQGFGNTIYF
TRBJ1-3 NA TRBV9 CASSAKRTVSSGNTIYF
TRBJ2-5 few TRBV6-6 CASSYSFPGETQYF
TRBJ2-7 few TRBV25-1 CASGLAGTYEQYF
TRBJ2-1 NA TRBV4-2 CASSQGGASYNEQFF
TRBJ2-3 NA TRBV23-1 CASSRPGSLGNTQYF
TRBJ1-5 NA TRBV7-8 CASSLGNRGDQPQHF
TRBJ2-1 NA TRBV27 CASRKAGGGHNEQFF
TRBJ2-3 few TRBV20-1 CSARFLLQAISTDTQYF
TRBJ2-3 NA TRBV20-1 CSASQRVSTDTQYF
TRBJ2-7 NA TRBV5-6 CASSLVRRPGEQYF
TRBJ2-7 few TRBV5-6 CASSTLRDSYEQYF
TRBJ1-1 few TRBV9 CASRAGFRGNTEAFF
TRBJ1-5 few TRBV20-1 CSAPRTGRLDQPQHF
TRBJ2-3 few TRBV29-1 CSVGAYRVNTDTQYF
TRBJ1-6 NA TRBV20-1 CSANPPRQTQNSPLHF
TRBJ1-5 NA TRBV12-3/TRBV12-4 CASRQSGNQPQHF
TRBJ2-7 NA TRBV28 CASSFGQVYEQYF
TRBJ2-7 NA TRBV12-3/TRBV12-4 CASSFNYEQYF
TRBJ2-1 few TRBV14 CASSRWNEQFF
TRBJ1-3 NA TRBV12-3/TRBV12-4 CASSFRGHPSSGNTIYF
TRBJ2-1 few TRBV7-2 CASSLLAGTYNEQFF
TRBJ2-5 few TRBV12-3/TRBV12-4 CASSGTGGQETQYF
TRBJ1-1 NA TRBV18 CASSPLTTDTEAFF
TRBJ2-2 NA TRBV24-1 CATSDAGTGAGELFF
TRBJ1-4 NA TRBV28 CASSLLGTKLFF
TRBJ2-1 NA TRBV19 CASSIDHVRNEQFF
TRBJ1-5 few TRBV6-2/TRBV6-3 CASSSIRSDRNQPQHF
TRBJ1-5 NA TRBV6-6 CASSMGSTGKSPAF
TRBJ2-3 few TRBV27 CASASSSGSNPDTQYF
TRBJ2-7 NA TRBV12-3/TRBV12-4 CASSFHRTGRGQYF
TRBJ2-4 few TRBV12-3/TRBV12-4 CASSMRRVGDKNIQYF
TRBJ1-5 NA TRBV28 CTSSLFTTDQPQHF
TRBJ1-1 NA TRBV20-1 CSADRENTEAFF
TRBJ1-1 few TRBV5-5 CASRWDSRKTEAFF
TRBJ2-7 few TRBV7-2 CASSFQMTSGSVYEQYF
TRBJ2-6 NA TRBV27 CASSLSGSGANVLTF
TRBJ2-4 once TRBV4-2 CASSQEWLAENIQYF
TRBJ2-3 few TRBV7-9 CASSSSGDTQYF
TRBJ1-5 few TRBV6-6 CASSSSNRGLNQPQHF
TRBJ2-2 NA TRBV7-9 CASSPSGGRNTGELFF
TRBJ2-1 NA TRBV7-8 CASSLARDEQFF
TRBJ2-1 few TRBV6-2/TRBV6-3 CASSYPHEQFF
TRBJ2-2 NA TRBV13 CASSSGLDSAGELFF
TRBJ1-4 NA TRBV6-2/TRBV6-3 CASSAYRNEKLFF
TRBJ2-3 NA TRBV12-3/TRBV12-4 CASSLTLPGTSEDTQYF
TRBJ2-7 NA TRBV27 CASARWGYEQYF
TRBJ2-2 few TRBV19 CASRVQPESKTGELFF
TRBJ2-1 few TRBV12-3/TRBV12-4 CASSFVTLQVVGEQFF